This T cell receptor (beta chain) derives from a study of early T cells in non-severe SARS-CoV-2 infection. The sample holds many counts of this clonotype. Its specificity is unknown. Study conclusions and caveats: A preference for anti-spike CD8 responses marked VDJdb matching, which missed private and CD4 specificities.

TCRdb re-analysed the 5' RACE reads in MiXCR, keeping a single row per CDR3 protein. The sample holds roughly 41,000 distinct CDR3 sequences, under 6.5% seen once. The clonotype comes from an adult who was a healthcare worker with PCR-confirmed SARS-CoV-2 infection or an uninfected control (not recorded which). What was sequenced was whole blood.

For the CDR3, the DNA is TGTGCCACCAGTGTCGGGGGAAGAGGCGGGGATGAGCAGTTCTTC. Protein sequence: CATSVGGRGGDEQFF. The rearrangement uses TRBV24-1 and TRBJ2-1; possibly TRBD2 for D (6 bases). Germline lookup yields CDR1 KGHDR and CDR2 SFDVKD. V gave up 5 bases and J gave up 8 bases, with 18 bases separating them. This CDR3 has 15 residues.